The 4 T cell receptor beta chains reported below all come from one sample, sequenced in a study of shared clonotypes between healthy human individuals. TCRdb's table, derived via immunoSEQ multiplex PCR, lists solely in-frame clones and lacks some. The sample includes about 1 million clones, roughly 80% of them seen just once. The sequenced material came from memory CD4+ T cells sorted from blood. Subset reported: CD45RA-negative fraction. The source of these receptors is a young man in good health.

The CDR3 loop reads CASSLNSRNGYTF. The CDR3 nucleotides are TGTGCCAGCAGCTTAAATTCAAGGAATGGCTACACCTTC. V gene TRBV11-3 combines with J gene TRBJ1-2, with no clear D. CDR1 and CDR2 (germline): SGHNT, YENEEA. CDR3 length: 13 residues. V was pared by 2 bases and J by 6 bases, with 10 bases between.

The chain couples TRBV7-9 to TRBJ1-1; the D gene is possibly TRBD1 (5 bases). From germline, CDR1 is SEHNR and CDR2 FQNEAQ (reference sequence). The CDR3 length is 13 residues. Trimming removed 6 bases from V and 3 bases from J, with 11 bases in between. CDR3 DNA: TGTGCCAGCAGACGCGGGACGGACACTGAAGCTTTCTTT. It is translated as CASRRGTDTEAFF.

CDR3 loop: CASSGSGRRGTGELFF. Written as DNA, the CDR3 is TGCGCCAGCAGCGGTAGCGGGAGGCGGGGCACCGGGGAGCTGTTTTTT. The V gene is TRBV5-1, the J gene TRBJ2-2, with 10 bases lining up with TRBD2. The germline V gene encodes CDR1 SGHRS and CDR2 YFSETQ. The CDR3 is 16 amino acids. V trimming: 4 bases; J trimming: 4 bases; junction bases outside the gene matches: 7.

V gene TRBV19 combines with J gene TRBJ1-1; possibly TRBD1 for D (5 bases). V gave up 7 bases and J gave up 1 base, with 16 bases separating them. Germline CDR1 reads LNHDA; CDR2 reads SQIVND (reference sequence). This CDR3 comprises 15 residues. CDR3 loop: CASNTQNRPNTEAFF. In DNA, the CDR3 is TGTGCCAGTAACACTCAGAACAGGCCGAACACTGAAGCTTTCTTT.